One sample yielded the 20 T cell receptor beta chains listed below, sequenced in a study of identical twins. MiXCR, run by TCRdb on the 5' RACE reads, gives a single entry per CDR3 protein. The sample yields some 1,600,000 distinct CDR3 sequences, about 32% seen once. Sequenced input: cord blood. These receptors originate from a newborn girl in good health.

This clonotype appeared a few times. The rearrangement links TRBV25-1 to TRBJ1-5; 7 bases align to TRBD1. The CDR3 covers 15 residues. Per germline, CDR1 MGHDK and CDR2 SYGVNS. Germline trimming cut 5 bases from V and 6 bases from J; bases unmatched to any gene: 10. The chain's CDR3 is CASSPLDRVGQPQHF. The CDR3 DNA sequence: TGTGCCAGCAGTCCCCTAGACAGGGTCGGTCAGCCCCAGCATTTT.

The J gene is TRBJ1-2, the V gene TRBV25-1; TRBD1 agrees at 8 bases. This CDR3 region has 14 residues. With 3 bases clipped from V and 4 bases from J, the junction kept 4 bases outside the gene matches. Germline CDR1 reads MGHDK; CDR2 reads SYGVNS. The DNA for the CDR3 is TGTGCCAGCAGTGATAACACAGGGGGCTATGGCTACACCTTC. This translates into CASSDNTGGYGYTF.

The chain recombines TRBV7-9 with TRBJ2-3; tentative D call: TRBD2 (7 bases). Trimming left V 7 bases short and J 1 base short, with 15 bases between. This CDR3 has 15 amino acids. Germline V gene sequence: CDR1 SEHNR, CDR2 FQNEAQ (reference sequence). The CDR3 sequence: CASTKGGGGTDTQYF. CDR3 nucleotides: TGTGCCAGCACCAAAGGGGGGGGCGGCACAGATACGCAGTATTTT.

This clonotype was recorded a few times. The CDR3 coding sequence is TGTGCCATCAGTGAGTTCGCAGCGGGATCCTACGAGCAGTACTTC. Its translation: CAISEFAAGSYEQYF. This chain connects TRBV10-3 to TRBJ2-7, with TRBD2 matching 7 bases. Germline lookup yields CDR1 ENHRY and CDR2 SYGVKD. The CDR3 length is 15 residues. The ends lost 1 base at V and 1 base at J; junction bases unmatched: 4.

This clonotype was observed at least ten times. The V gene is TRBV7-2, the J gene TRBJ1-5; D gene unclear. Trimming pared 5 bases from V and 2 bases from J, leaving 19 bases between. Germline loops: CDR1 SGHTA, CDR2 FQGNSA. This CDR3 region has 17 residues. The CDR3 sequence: CASSPRFSGYGNQPQHF. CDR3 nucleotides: TGTGCCAGCAGCCCACGGTTCTCAGGTTATGGCAATCAGCCCCAGCATTTT.

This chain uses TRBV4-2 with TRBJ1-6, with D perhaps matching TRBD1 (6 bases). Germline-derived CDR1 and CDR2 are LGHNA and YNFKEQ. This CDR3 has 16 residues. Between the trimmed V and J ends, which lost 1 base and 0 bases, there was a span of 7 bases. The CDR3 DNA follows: TGTGCCAGCAGCCAAGTGGACAGCTCCTATAATTCACCCCTCCACTTT. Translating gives CASSQVDSSYNSPLHF.

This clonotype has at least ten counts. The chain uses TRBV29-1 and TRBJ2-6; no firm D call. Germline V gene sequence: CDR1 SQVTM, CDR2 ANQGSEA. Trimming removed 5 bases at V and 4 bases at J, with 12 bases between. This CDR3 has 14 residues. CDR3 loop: CSVKWSAGANVLTF. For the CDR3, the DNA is TGCAGCGTTAAATGGAGCGCAGGGGCCAACGTCCTGACTTTC.

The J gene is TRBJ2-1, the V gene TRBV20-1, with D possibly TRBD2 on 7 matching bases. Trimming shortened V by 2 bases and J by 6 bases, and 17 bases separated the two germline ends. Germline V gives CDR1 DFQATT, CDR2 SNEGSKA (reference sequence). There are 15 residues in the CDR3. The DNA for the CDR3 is TGCAGTGCTAGAAAAGGGGGGGGCCCTGGCAATGAGCAGTTCTTC. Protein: CSARKGGGPGNEQFF.

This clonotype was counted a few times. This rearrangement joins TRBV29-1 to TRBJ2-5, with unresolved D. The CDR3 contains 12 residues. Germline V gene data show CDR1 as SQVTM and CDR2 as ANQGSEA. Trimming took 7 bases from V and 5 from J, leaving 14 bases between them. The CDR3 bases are TGCAGCGCTCAGTGGGGTCGGGAGACCCAGTACTTC. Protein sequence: CSAQWGRETQYF.

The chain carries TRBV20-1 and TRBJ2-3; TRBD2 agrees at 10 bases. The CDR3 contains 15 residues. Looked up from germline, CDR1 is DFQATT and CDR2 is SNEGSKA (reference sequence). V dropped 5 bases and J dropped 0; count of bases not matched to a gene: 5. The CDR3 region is CSAPRLAGSTDTQYF. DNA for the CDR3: TGCAGTGCTCCTCGACTAGCGGGCAGCACAGATACGCAGTATTTT.

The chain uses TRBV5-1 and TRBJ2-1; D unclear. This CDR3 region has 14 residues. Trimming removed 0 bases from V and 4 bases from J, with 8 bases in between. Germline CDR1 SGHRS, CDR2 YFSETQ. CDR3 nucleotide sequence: TGCGCCAGCAGCTTGGTTGCCGAATACAATGAGCAGTTCTTC. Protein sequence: CASSLVAEYNEQFF.

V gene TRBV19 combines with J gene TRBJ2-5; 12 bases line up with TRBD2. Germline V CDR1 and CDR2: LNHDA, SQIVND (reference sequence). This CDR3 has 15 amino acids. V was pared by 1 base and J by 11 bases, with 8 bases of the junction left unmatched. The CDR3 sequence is CASSIGLAGDNEQYF. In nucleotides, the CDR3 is TGTGCCAGTAGTATAGGACTAGCGGGAGACAATGAGCAGTACTTC.

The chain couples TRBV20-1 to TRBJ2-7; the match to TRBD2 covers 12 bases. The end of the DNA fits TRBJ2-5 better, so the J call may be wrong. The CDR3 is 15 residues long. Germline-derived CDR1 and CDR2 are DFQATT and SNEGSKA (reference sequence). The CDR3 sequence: CSAKETSGGWETQYF. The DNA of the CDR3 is TGCAGTGCTAAGGAGACTAGCGGGGGTTGGGAGACCCAGTACTTC.

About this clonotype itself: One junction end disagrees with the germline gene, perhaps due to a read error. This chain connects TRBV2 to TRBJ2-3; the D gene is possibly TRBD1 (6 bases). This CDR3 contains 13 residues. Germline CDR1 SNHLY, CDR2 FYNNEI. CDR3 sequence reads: CASSENRADTLYF. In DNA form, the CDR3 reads TGTGCCAGCAGTGAGAACAGGGCAGATACGCTGTATTTT.

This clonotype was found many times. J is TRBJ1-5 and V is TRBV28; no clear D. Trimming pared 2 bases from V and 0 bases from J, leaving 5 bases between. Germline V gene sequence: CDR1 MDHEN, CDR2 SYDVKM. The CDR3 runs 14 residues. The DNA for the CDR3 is TGTGCCAGCAGTTTAGTTTATAGCAATCAGCCCCAGCATTTT. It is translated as CASSLVYSNQPQHF.

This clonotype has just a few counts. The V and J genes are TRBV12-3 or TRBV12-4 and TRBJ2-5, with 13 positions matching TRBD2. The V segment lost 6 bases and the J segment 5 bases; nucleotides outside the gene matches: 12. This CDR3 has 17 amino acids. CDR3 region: CASSPFLLAGGPETQYF. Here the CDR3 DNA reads TGTGCCAGCAGCCCCTTCTTACTAGCGGGGGGGCCTGAGACCCAGTACTTC.

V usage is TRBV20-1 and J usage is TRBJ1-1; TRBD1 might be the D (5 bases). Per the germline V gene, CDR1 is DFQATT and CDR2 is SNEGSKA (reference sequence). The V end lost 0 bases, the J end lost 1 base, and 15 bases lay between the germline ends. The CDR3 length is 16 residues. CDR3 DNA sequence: TGCAGTGCTAGAGAAATCGGTCCAGGGACGAACACTGAAGCTTTCTTT. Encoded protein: CSAREIGPGTNTEAFF.

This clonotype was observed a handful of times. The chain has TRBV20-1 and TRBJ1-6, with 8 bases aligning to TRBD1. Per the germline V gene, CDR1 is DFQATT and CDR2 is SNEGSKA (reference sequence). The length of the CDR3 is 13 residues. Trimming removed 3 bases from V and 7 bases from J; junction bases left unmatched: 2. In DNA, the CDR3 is TGCAGTGCTAGGGGGACAGGAAATTCACCCCTCCACTTT. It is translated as CSARGTGNSPLHF.

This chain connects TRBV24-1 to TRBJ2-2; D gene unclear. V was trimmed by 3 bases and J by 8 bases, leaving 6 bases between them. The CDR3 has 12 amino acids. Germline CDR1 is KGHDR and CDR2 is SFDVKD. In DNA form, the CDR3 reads TGTGCCACCAGTGATGTGGGTGGGGAGCTGTTTTTT. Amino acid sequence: CATSDVGGELFF.

The CDR3 sequence: CASSDPRTSGGLSGEQYF. DNA for the CDR3: TGTGCCAGCAGCGATCCCAGGACTAGCGGGGGTCTGTCTGGCGAGCAGTACTTC. The chain carries TRBV9 and TRBJ2-7, with 13 bases fitting TRBD2. Germline V lookup: CDR1 SGDLS, CDR2 YYNGEE. The J segment lost 6 bases and the V segment lost 3 bases, leaving 15 bases of the junction unmatched. CDR3 length: 18 residues.